Below, one T cell receptor (beta chain) is given with its context. Its antigen is unidentified. The data belong to a study of T cell repertoires in cytomegalovirus infection. At the level of the study: Selected CMV epitopes included recently identified HLA-C-restricted ones as well as well-studied HLA-B-restricted ones. TCR beta signatures that were public indicated CMV infection and matching HLA type. Study results and limitations: The ex vivo response showed dominance by HLA-C-restricted CMV-specific TCR beta clonotypes. Cumulated frequencies of public TCR beta families served to identify carriers of CMV plus the relevant HLA.

TCRdb independently ran MiXCR on the reads; one entry per CDR3 protein. The sample yields around 800,000 distinct CDR3 sequences, 32% seen once. Trimming took off 5 bases at V and 3 bases at J, with 10 bases between the two ends. CDR1 is MNHEY and CDR2 is SVGEGT in the germline V gene. The CDR3 length is 13 residues. This sequence joins TRBV6-2 or TRBV6-3 and TRBJ1-2; a weak D match, TRBD1 (5 bases). The sequenced sample was cultured CD8+ T cells from PBMCs, obtained from culture after CMV antigen stimulation. The TCR comes from a human donor in good health (CMV status not recorded). Some clones in this sample may be carry-over from other donors' samples. In DNA form, the CDR3 reads TGTGCCAGCAGTCTGACAGCCTACTATGGCTACACCTTC. This sequence encodes CASSLTAYYGYTF.